The 10 T cell receptor beta chains below come from one sample, sequenced in a study of cytomegalovirus exposure and HLA in healthy donors. Primers: 60 Vbeta forward and 13 Jbeta reverse. Libraries were prepared by immunoSEQ multiplex PCR; TCRdb keeps only in-frame clonotypes and omits some of them. Among around 120,000 clones listed, around 71% were seen once. The sequencing input was PBMCs. The source of these receptors is a woman aged 60-70 years in good health and CMV-seropositive.

This sequence joins TRBV19 and TRBJ1-2; the D is unclear. Deletions cut 6 bases from V and 1 base from J, with 15 bases between. From germline, CDR1 is LNHDA and CDR2 SQIVND (reference sequence). The CDR3 covers 15 residues. CDR3 sequence: CASSLVGFHNYGYTF. The DNA for the CDR3 is TGTGCCAGTAGCCTCGTCGGGTTTCATAACTATGGCTACACCTTC.

The genes are TRBV25-1 and TRBJ2-1, with 10 positions matching TRBD2. Germline assignment: CDR1 MGHDK and CDR2 SYGVNS. V trimming: 7 bases; J trimming: 3 bases; junction bases outside the gene matches: 6. The CDR3 length is 15 residues. The CDR3 protein is CASNPSGGLYNEQFF. In DNA, the CDR3 is TGTGCCAGCAACCCTAGCGGGGGCCTCTACAATGAGCAGTTCTTC.

DNA of the CDR3: TGTGCCAGCAGTTACAATATTATCCGGCGGGAGCAGTTCTTC. Translation: CASSYNIIRREQFF. This chain joins TRBV6-5 and TRBJ2-1; no clear D gene. Germline CDR1 reads MNHEY; CDR2 reads SVGAGI. The CDR3 is made up of 14 amino acids. The V and J ends lost 2 bases and 10 bases respectively, with 15 bases between them.

This clone has more than one count but fewer than ten. The V and J genes are TRBV5-6 and TRBJ2-7; 7 bases fit TRBD1. V lost 4 bases, J lost 7 bases, and 14 bases stayed unmatched. Germline V lookup: CDR1 SGHDT, CDR2 YYEEEE. This CDR3 is built from 15 residues. DNA for the CDR3: TGTGCCAGCAGCGCCGGAAGCACAGGGGCCGGGGAGCAGTACTTC. Protein: CASSAGSTGAGEQYF.

The rearrangement links TRBV27 to TRBJ2-1; TRBD1 agrees at 8 bases. The germline CDR1 and CDR2 sequences are MNHEY and SMNVEV (reference sequence). This CDR3 contains 13 residues. The trim removed 6 bases at V and 7 bases at J, leaving 5 bases unmatched. This CDR3 is CASRWTGTNEQFF. For the CDR3, the DNA is TGTGCCAGCAGGTGGACAGGGACGAATGAGCAGTTCTTC.

The chain is built from TRBV2 and TRBJ1-5; 7 bases agree with TRBD1. V was pared by 6 bases and J by 6 bases, with 11 bases of the junction left unmatched. The CDR3 contains 15 residues. The germline V gene encodes CDR1 SNHLY and CDR2 FYNNEI. CDR3 protein: CASREQTGLTQPQHF. CDR3 bases: TGTGCCAGCAGGGAACAGACAGGGCTAACTCAGCCCCAGCATTTT.

The chain couples TRBV4-1 to TRBJ2-1; D remains ambiguous. Between the trimmed V and J ends, which lost 4 bases and 6 bases, there was a span of 10 bases. Germline assignment: CDR1 MGHRA and CDR2 YSYEKL. The CDR3 length is 13 residues. DNA of the CDR3: TGCGCCAGCAGCCCCCTCCTCTCCAATGAGCAGTTCTTC. It encodes CASSPLLSNEQFF.

The rearrangement uses TRBV7-6 and TRBJ1-5; D unresolved. V lost 1 base and J lost 5, with 6 bases in between. This CDR3 contains 13 residues. Germline V gene lookup returns CDR1 SGHVS and CDR2 FNYEAQ. CDR3 in DNA: TGTGCCAGCAGCTTAGTTCATGATCAGCCCCAGCATTTT. Translated: CASSLVHDQPQHF.

The V gene is TRBV9, the J gene TRBJ1-5; weak D call: TRBD1 (6 bases). Germline values: CDR1 SGDLS, CDR2 YYNGEE. This CDR3 comprises 15 residues. V was clipped by 1 base and J by 2 bases, with 10 bases between them. CDR3 loop: CASSVSGERNQPQHF. CDR3 in DNA: TGTGCCAGCAGCGTATCAGGGGAGCGCAATCAGCCCCAGCATTTT.

V gene TRBV5-8 combines with J gene TRBJ1-2, with D possibly being TRBD1 (6 bases). V dropped 6 bases and J dropped 6 bases, with 15 bases sitting between them. Germline CDR1 SGHTS, CDR2 YDEGEE. The CDR3 has 13 residues. In nucleotides, the CDR3 is TGTGCCAGCAACCTAGACAGGCGTGATGGCTACACCTTC. Protein: CASNLDRRDGYTF.